Sequencing of this T cell receptor (beta chain) was carried out in a study of cytomegalovirus exposure and HLA in healthy donors. Study-level information: Around 83% of 300 to 450 genotyped donors fell in the Caucasian-associated ancestry cluster. Study results and limitations: Further analysis, carried out later, found HLA-associated TCR beta chains more clonally expanded than equally common other chains. A later analysis linked a missense variant in DCLRE1C to the trimming of TCR beta V and J genes. The study labeled approximately 150 TCR beta chains cytomegalovirus-associated.

For this clone: The antigen remains undetermined.

PCR amplification relied on 60 Vbeta primers (plus 13 Jbeta primers). This table comes from immunoSEQ multiplex PCR, and its TCRdb copy is limited to in-frame clones, with some not included. This sample has about 200,000 clones, with 60% to 80% found just once. Germline CDR1 is SGDLS and CDR2 is YYNGEE. CDR3 length equals 14 residues. V lost 3 bases and J lost 0, with 10 bases in between. Material for sequencing was PBMCs. The J gene is TRBJ2-7, the V gene TRBV9; a weak D match, TRBD1 (6 bases). This sequence originates from a man younger than 35 in good health and CMV-seronegative. This chain's CDR3 is CASSAHRDSYEQYF. The CDR3 nucleotides are TGTGCCAGCAGCGCACACAGGGACTCCTACGAGCAGTACTTC.